This TCR beta chain was identified in a study of shared clonotypes between healthy human individuals. Repertoires were generated with immunoSEQ multiplex PCR, while TCRdb's copy carries only in-frame clones and drops some. The sample lists over a million clones; approximately 68% were seen once. What was sequenced was memory CD4+ T cells sorted from blood. Sample subset: CD45RA-negative fraction. The source is a man aged 18 to 29 in good health.

The CDR3 loop reads CASSLDLAGGYNEQFF. As DNA, the CDR3 is TGCGCCAGCAGCTTGGATCTTGCGGGGGGTTACAATGAGCAGTTCTTC. V and J are TRBV5-1 and TRBJ2-1; 8 bases align to TRBD2. The germline V gene has CDR1 SGHRS and CDR2 YFSETQ. V was clipped by 0 bases and J by 4 bases; unmatched bases: 6. The CDR3 contains 16 residues.